The clone carrying this T cell receptor (beta chain) showed up just once. This sample was taken from a study of shared clonotypes between healthy human individuals. Study information: A donor's plate count was three for CD4 naive and three for CD4 memory; CD8 naive had two and CD8 memory one.

Germline CDR1 reads SGHNT; CDR2 reads YENEEA. The ends lost 5 bases at V and 4 bases at J; junction bases unmatched: 4. The CDR3 has 14 residues. Partitioning of CD4+ cells yielded a CD45RA+ naive subset and a CD45RA-negative memory subset. Method: immunoSEQ multiplex PCR; TCRdb's copy keeps in-frame clones and lacks some. Of about 2.4 million clones in the sample, approximately 90% are singletons; the top ten hold over 0.12%. The clonotype comes from a young man in good health. The source material was naive CD4+ T cells sorted from blood. Subset indicated: CD45RA+ positively selected. The chain has TRBV11-3 and TRBJ2-3; 9 bases align to TRBD1. CDR3 nucleotides: TGTGCCAGCAGCCGGACAGGGGAAGCAGATACGCAGTATTTT. Its protein product is CASSRTGEADTQYF.